One and the same sample provided the 13 T cell receptor beta chains below, sequenced in a study of cytomegalovirus exposure and HLA in healthy donors. The PCR was carried out with 60 Vbeta primers and 13 Jbeta primers. Profiled with immunoSEQ multiplex PCR; TCRdb holds only in-frame clones, not every one. The data show roughly 140,000 clones, roughly 84% seen once. The sample taken for sequencing was PBMCs. These receptors originate from a boy between 2 and 10 years old in good health and CMV-seronegative.

This sequence joins TRBV6-1 and TRBJ2-3; 7 nucleotides line up with TRBD1. Germline CDR1 and CDR2: MNHNS and SASEGT. The CDR3 sequence is 14 residues long. V lost 6 bases and J lost 4; bases outside the gene matches: 7. The CDR3 here is CASSRQGAPDTQYF. For the CDR3, the DNA is TGTGCCAGCAGCAGACAGGGCGCACCAGATACGCAGTATTTT.

J is TRBJ2-1 and V is TRBV6-1; 12 bases match TRBD2. Germline CDR1 reads MNHNS; CDR2 reads SASEGT. The CDR3 has 14 amino acids. The V segment lost 7 bases and the J segment 6 bases; nucleotides outside the gene matches: 4. The DNA of the CDR3 is TGTGCCAGCACTTCTAGCGGGAGGGCCAATGAGCAGTTCTTC. The encoded protein is CASTSSGRANEQFF.

This clone was counted only a few times. The chain couples TRBV28 to TRBJ2-7; 9 bases map to TRBD1. The CDR3 is made up of 14 amino acids. J gave up 4 bases and V 7 bases, and 8 bases lay outside the gene matches. Germline loops: CDR1 MDHEN, CDR2 SYDVKM. CDR3 sequence: CASKEQGAGYEQYF. The CDR3 DNA sequence: TGTGCCAGCAAGGAACAGGGGGCGGGATACGAGCAGTACTTC.

The rearrangement joins TRBV18 to TRBJ1-2; 9 nucleotides agree with TRBD1. The CDR3 has 14 amino acids. Trimming at V came to 6 bases and at J to 5 bases, leaving 7 bases not matched to a gene. Germline CDR1 KGHSH, CDR2 LQKENI. The CDR3 is CASSLGDREYGYTF. CDR3 DNA: TGTGCCAGCTCCCTAGGGGACAGGGAATATGGCTACACCTTC.

J is TRBJ1-2 and V is TRBV25-1; the D gene is possibly TRBD1 (5 bases). Germline assignment: CDR1 MGHDK and CDR2 SYGVNS. Trimming left V 6 bases short and J 5 bases short, with 19 bases between. This CDR3 comprises 15 residues. CDR3 in amino acids: CASSASLGPQYGYTF. The CDR3 nucleotides read TGTGCCAGCAGCGCAAGCCTGGGGCCGCAATATGGCTACACCTTC.

V usage is TRBV7-9 and J usage is TRBJ1-1, with no clear D. Germline V gives CDR1 SEHNR, CDR2 FQNEAQ (reference sequence). V lost 4 bases and J 11 bases, leaving 14 bases between the germline ends. This CDR3 spans 12 amino acids. The CDR3 protein is CASSSTHTEAFF. The CDR3 coding sequence is TGTGCCAGCAGCTCCACCCACACGGAGGCTTTCTTT.

J is TRBJ1-2 and V is TRBV5-1; D possibly corresponds to TRBD1 (6 bases). The V gene's germline CDR1 is SGHRS and CDR2 YFSETQ. Trimming shortened V by 0 bases and J by 0 bases, and 18 bases separated the two germline ends. The CDR3 sequence is 18 residues long. In DNA, the CDR3 is TGCGCCAGCAGCTTGGCCCCCCCCCAGGGGAACCCTAACTATGGCTACACCTTC. Translating gives CASSLAPPQGNPNYGYTF.

This sequence joins TRBV9 and TRBJ2-3; D may be TRBD2 (5 bases). CDR3 length equals 15 residues. Germline-derived CDR1 and CDR2 are SGDLS and YYNGEE. The V and J ends lost 3 bases and 5 bases respectively, with 16 bases between them. The CDR3 region has the DNA TGTGCCAGCAGCGCCCTTAGCGTTTGGCAAGATACGCAGTATTTT. Protein product: CASSALSVWQDTQYF. The full variable domain, its missing parts supplied by reference TRBV9 and TRBJ2-3, is DSGVTQTPKHLITATGQRVTLRCSPRSGDLSVYWYQQSLDQGLQFLIQYYNGEERAKGNILERFSAQQFPDLHSELNLSSLELGDSALYFCASSALSVWQDTQYFGPGTRLTVL.

The gene calls are TRBV14 and TRBJ2-7; D is unresolved. The ends were cut back, 1 base at V and 4 bases at J, with 5 bases in the middle. The V gene's germline CDR1 is SGHDN and CDR2 FVKESK. This CDR3 comprises 12 residues. CDR3 sequence: CASSQVQYEQYF. Here the CDR3 DNA reads TGTGCCAGCAGCCAAGTTCAATACGAGCAGTACTTC.

This chain links TRBV7-3 with TRBJ2-4; a possible D gene is TRBD2 (6 bases). Trimming took off 2 bases at V and 5 bases at J, with 16 bases between the two ends. CDR1 is SGHTA, CDR2 FQGTGA, per germline. The CDR3 is 16 amino acids. The CDR3 DNA reads as TGTGCCAGCAGCTTATGGGGGGTCTCGCCCCAAAACATTCAGTACTTC. As protein: CASSLWGVSPQNIQYF. Together with reference TRBV7-3 and TRBJ2-4, the CDR3 gives the full variable domain: GAGVSQTPSNKVTEKGKYVELRCDPISGHTALYWYRQSLGQGPEFLIYFQGTGAADDSGLPNDRFFAVRPEGSVSTLKIQRTERGDSAVYLCASSLWGVSPQNIQYFGAGTRLSVL.

The chain links TRBV30 to TRBJ2-1; no clear D. Germline lookup yields CDR1 GTSNPN and CDR2 SVGIG (reference sequence). The CDR3 consists of 12 residues. V dropped 8 bases and J dropped 4 bases, with 12 bases sitting between them. CDR3 sequence: CARSAAYNEQFF. The CDR3 DNA reads as TGTGCCCGCTCCGCGGCGTACAATGAGCAGTTCTTC. Drawing the rest from reference TRBV30 and TRBJ2-1, the complete variable domain is SQTIHQWPATLVQPVGSPLSLECTVEGTSNPNLYWYRQAAGRGLQLLFYSVGIGQISSEVPQNLSASRPQDRQFILSSKKLLLSDSGFYLCARSAAYNEQFFGPGTRLTVL.

The rearrangement links TRBV5-1 to TRBJ1-2; 7 bases line up with TRBD1. From germline, CDR1 is SGHRS and CDR2 YFSETQ. This CDR3 is 13 amino acids long. With V trimmed by 4 bases and J by 4 bases, 4 bases remained unmatched. The chain's CDR3 is CASSPGTVYGYTF. Written as DNA, the CDR3 is TGCGCCAGCAGCCCGGGGACAGTCTATGGCTACACCTTC.

The chain joins TRBV5-4 to TRBJ2-2, with D possibly TRBD1 on 6 matching bases. The CDR3 extends over 15 amino acids. With 1 base removed from V and 5 bases from J, the gap between germline ends came to 12 bases. Germline CDR1 SGHNT, CDR2 YYREEE (reference sequence). CDR3 sequence (DNA): TGTGCCAGCAGCTTGAGACAGGCAGAAACCGGGGAGCTGTTTTTT. Translation: CASSLRQAETGELFF. The entire variable domain, with the rest obtained from reference TRBV5-4 and TRBJ2-2, is as follows: ETGVTQSPTHLIKTRGQQVTLRCSSQSGHNTVSWYQQALGQGPQFIFQYYREEENGRGNFPPRFSGLQFPNYSSELNVNALELDDSALYLCASSLRQAETGELFFGEGSRLTVL.